This T cell receptor (beta chain) was sequenced for a study of cytomegalovirus exposure and HLA in healthy donors. Broader study findings: Some public TCRs appeared in many individuals, while most sequences were rare.

The PCR was carried out with 60 Vbeta primers and 13 Jbeta primers. Produced via immunoSEQ multiplex PCR; TCRdb's table is partial and in-frame only. This table holds more than 150,000 clones, approximately 79% found once. A word on this clone: The target antigen is unknown.

Deletions cut 4 bases from V and 0 bases from J, with 9 bases between. CDR1 LNHNV and CDR2 YYDKDF come from the germline V gene (reference sequence). This CDR3 has 14 amino acids. Material: PBMCs. V is TRBV15 and J is TRBJ1-1, with a tentative D call TRBD1 (6 bases). The clonotype originates from a woman between 50 and 59 years old in good health and CMV-seropositive. CDR3 in DNA: TGTGCCACCAGCAAGGGACACTTGAACACTGAAGCTTTCTTT. Its translation is CATSKGHLNTEAFF.